This TCR beta chain was sequenced for a study of blood T cell repertoires in COVID-19. The wider study: The cDNA or gDNA used as material had been derived from T cells, B-cell-depleted T cells, or PBMCs.

Seattle cases were enrolled at active infection and followed longitudinally. The V gene's germline CDR1 is SGDLS and CDR2 YYNGEE. V lost 2 bases and J lost 1, with 9 bases in between. The CDR3 consists of 14 residues. Authors' processing steps: Estimates of nucleated cell counts were drawn from the amplification of reference gene primers. Data came from immunoSEQ multiplex PCR; TCRdb stores just in-frame clones and leaves some out. From that table come the V and J calls and clone size; the DNA was used to work out D and trimming. The sample contains 110,000 or so clones, about 85% of which appear only once.

J is TRBJ1-1 and V is TRBV9; D gene ambiguous. Sequenced input: peripheral blood. This sequence was found in a woman aged 60-70 years with COVID-19, enrolled during active disease. The DNA for the CDR3 is TGTGCCAGCAGCGTTGCGGCGGAGAACACTGAAGCTTTCTTT. Its protein product is CASSVAAENTEAFF.